Listed below are T cell receptor beta chains from one sample, sequenced in a study of blood T cell repertoires in COVID-19. Produced via immunoSEQ multiplex PCR; TCRdb's table is partial and in-frame only. The sample has about 140,000 clones, 60% to 80% seen once. Sequenced input: PBMCs or T cells enriched from blood (not recorded which). Receptors originate from a woman in her fifties or sixties who had recovered from COVID-19. CDR3s include the opening cysteine and the closing phenylalanine or tryptophan.

TRBV5-4	TRBJ2-2	CASSMPGLALRANTGELFF
TRBV2	TRBJ2-7	CASTRGMYEQYF
TRBV5-1	TRBJ2-5	CASSLLTTYGGATPEETQYF
TRBV9	TRBJ1-6	CASSVGEGTAGLGSYNSPLHF
TRBV28	TRBJ2-1	CASSFQGGSYNEQFF
TRBV10-2	TRBJ1-2	CASSGAAVYGYTF
TRBV2	TRBJ2-7	CASSTSYEQYF
TRBV10-3	TRBJ1-2	CAISESGEDRAYGYTF
TRBV19	TRBJ2-3	CASSIVLGQRSSTDTQYF
TRBV7-2	TRBJ1-5	CASSFDSSNQPQHF
TRBV5-1	TRBJ2-3	CASSLPAGVTDTQYF
TRBV5-6	TRBJ1-2	CASSLDRDYGYTF
TRBV29-1	TRBJ2-3	CTAQGASTDTQYF
TRBV5-1	TRBJ1-5	CASSLRKKQGNPQHF
TRBV2	TRBJ1-1	CASLEQGGYTEAFF
TRBV7-3	TRBJ2-3	CASSSDREIDTQYF
TRBV10-2	TRBJ2-7	CASSSHGVSGPYEQYF
TRBV4-2	TRBJ1-1	CASSQDYRGASQNTEAFF
TRBV20-1	TRBJ2-7	CSGVSSGKQYF
TRBV19	TRBJ1-5	CASSSRTGISNQPQHF
TRBV6-4	TRBJ1-5	CASINQRIRGDQPQHF
TRBV7-3	TRBJ2-7	CASSLETGGYKYF
TRBV6-5	TRBJ1-1	CASRRQGSGWTEAFF
TRBV19	TRBJ1-1	CASLTPLGQGEKRTEAFF
TRBV14	TRBJ2-2	CASSQGLVELFF
TRBV9	TRBJ1-2	CASSVGQGYGYTF
TRBV25-1	TRBJ1-2	CASSGRGHPNYGYTF
TRBV2	TRBJ2-1	CASSGIAGGSAEQFF
TRBV30	TRBJ1-5	CAWSRGFGNQPQHF
TRBV6-5	TRBJ2-6	CASSYSQGPGANVLTF
TRBV9	TRBJ2-1	CASSLSGVNNEQFF
TRBV9	TRBJ1-2	CASSVDSSSGYTF
TRBV25-1	TRBJ1-2	CASSANIEYQGFGYTF
TRBV18	TRBJ1-5	CASSPTGPGTALPQHF
TRBV19	TRBJ2-2	CATPKGQGNTGELFF
TRBV7-3	TRBJ1-6	CASSLKGPRDRDSPLHF
TRBV27	TRBJ2-7	CASSLREGDYEQYF
TRBV5-1	TRBJ2-6	CASSLTQGSGANVLTF
TRBV5-6	TRBJ2-5	CASSLDSQETQYF
TRBV3-1/TRBV3-2	TRBJ1-3	CASSQGTGGNSGNTIYF
TRBV3-1/TRBV3-2	TRBJ2-7	CASRDESQGHSYEQYF
TRBV6-5	TRBJ1-2	CASTQAGDAYGYTF
TRBV7-9	TRBJ1-2	CASSFYRDGYTF
TRBV4-1	TRBJ2-1	CASSQDEARSINGEQFF
TRBV7-9	TRBJ2-7	CASSFTYEQYF
TRBV19	TRBJ2-5	CASALSGTGALQETQYF
TRBV18	TRBJ1-4	CASSQETGSGEKLFF
TRBV2	TRBJ2-3	CASSSTDTQYF
TRBV12-5	TRBJ1-2	CASGQRGQGQGGYTF
TRBV19	TRBJ2-7	CASIPPGHRSYEQYF
TRBV9	TRBJ1-3	CASSVGTGASSGNTIYF
TRBV18	TRBJ1-1	CASSKGQTNTEAFF